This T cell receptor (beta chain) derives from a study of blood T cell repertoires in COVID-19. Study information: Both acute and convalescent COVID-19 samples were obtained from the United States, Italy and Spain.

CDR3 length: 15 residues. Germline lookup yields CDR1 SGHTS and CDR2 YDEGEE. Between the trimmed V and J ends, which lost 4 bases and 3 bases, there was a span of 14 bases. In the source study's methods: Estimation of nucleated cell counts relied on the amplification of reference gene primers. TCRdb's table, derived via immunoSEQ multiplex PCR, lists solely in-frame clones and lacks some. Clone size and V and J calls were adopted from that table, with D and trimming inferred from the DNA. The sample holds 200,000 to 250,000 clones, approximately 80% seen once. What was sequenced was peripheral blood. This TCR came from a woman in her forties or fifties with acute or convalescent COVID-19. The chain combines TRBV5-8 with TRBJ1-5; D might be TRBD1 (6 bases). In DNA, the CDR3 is TGTGCCAGCAGCCGCAAGGACAGTTCCAATCAGCCCCAGCATTTT. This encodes CASSRKDSSNQPQHF.